This T cell receptor (beta chain) was identified in a study of T cell repertoires in cytomegalovirus infection. The overall study: Based on public TCR beta signatures, there were indications of CMV infection and of a matching HLA type. Notes on the study in general: The response measured ex vivo was dominated by TCR beta clonotypes (HLA-C-restricted and CMV-specific). The study identified carriers of CMV plus the relevant HLA from cumulative public TCR beta family frequency.

Points on this clonotype: Its target is unknown.

A single record per CDR3 protein comes from TCRdb applying MiXCR to the reads. This table holds around 350,000 distinct CDR3 sequences, around 18% found once. V was clipped by 0 bases and J by 9 bases, with 15 bases between them. This CDR3 contains 14 residues. Germline CDR1 reads SNHLY; CDR2 reads FYNNEI. The clonotype comes from a human donor in good health (CMV status not recorded). Some clones in this sample may be carry-over from other donors' samples. Sequenced input: PBMCs. This chain uses TRBV2 with TRBJ2-7; TRBD2 is a possible D gene (6 bases). DNA of the CDR3: TGTGCCAGCAGTGAAGCTCAAAGGGTTAGCGGGCAGTACTTC. Translated: CASSEAQRVSGQYF.